Following are 14 T cell receptor beta chains from one sample sequenced in a study of blood T cell repertoires in COVID-19. Assay used: immunoSEQ multiplex PCR; TCRdb lists only in-frame clones, some missing. The table includes approximately 440,000 clones, about 91% detected once. Input material: peripheral blood. The receptor set was obtained from a woman aged 50 to 60 with COVID-19, enrolled during active disease.

This clone was seen a single time. The chain is built from TRBV29-1 and TRBJ1-1; TRBD1 matches 7 bases. With 3 bases clipped from V and 4 bases from J, the junction kept 5 bases outside the gene matches. Germline V gene data show CDR1 as SQVTM and CDR2 as ANQGSEA. The CDR3 runs to 13 residues. The CDR3 loop reads CSVDHQGGTEAFF. In DNA form, the CDR3 reads TGCAGCGTTGACCACCAGGGGGGCACTGAAGCTTTCTTT.

V usage is TRBV30 and J usage is TRBJ1-2; tentative D call: TRBD1 (6 bases). The CDR3 contains 16 residues. Trimming removed 0 bases at V and 8 bases at J, with 22 bases between. Per the germline V gene, CDR1 is GTSNPN and CDR2 is SVGIG (reference sequence). In DNA form, the CDR3 reads TGTGCCTGGAGTGTACTCTGGGGGCCCACAAGGGTAGGCTACACCTTC. Protein product: CAWSVLWGPTRVGYTF. Variable domain in full (rest from reference TRBV30 and TRBJ1-2): SQTIHQWPATLVQPVGSPLSLECTVEGTSNPNLYWYRQAAGRGLQLLFYSVGIGQISSEVPQNLSASRPQDRQFILSSKKLLLSDSGFYLCAWSVLWGPTRVGYTFGSGTRLTVV.

The chain carries TRBV12-1 and TRBJ2-7; TRBD1 is the table's D call, not checked against the DNA. TRBV12-1 is marked as a pseudogene. CDR3 length: 15 amino acids. CDR3 residues: CASSFVGQKSYEQYF. CDR3 DNA sequence: TGTGCCAGCAGCTTTGTGGGACAGAAGTCCTACGAGCAGTACTTC.

The V and J genes are TRBV7-2 and TRBJ2-1; TRBD2 matches 13 bases. The CDR3 is 14 residues long. Germline CDR1 is SGHTA and CDR2 is FQGNSA. The J segment lost 7 bases and the V segment lost 5 bases, leaving 2 bases of the junction unmatched. This chain's CDR3 is CASSRTSGGNEQFF. The CDR3 DNA follows: TGTGCCAGCAGCCGGACTAGCGGGGGTAATGAGCAGTTCTTC.

The chain carries TRBV5-4 and TRBJ1-2, with D maybe TRBD1 (6 bases). Trimming took off 2 bases at V and 3 bases at J, with 11 bases between the two ends. The length of the CDR3 is 14 residues. From germline, CDR1 is SGHNT and CDR2 YYREEE (reference sequence). The CDR3 loop reads CASSLQGRDYGYTF. The CDR3 coding sequence is TGTGCCAGCAGCTTACAGGGAAGGGACTATGGCTACACCTTC.

This chain links TRBV9 with TRBJ2-5; 7 bases are a match to TRBD1. Germline V CDR1 and CDR2: SGDLS, YYNGEE. CDR3 size: 15 residues. The trim removed 4 bases at V and 1 base at J, leaving 7 bases unmatched. CDR3 sequence reads: CASSYTRQGQETQYF. CDR3 DNA: TGTGCCAGCAGCTATACACGACAGGGCCAAGAGACCCAGTACTTC.

The chain has TRBV30 and TRBJ1-4; maybe TRBD1 (5 bases). V was pared by 4 bases and J by 6 bases, with 12 bases between. The CDR3 sequence is 13 residues long. CDR1 and CDR2 from the germline V gene are GTSNPN and SVGIG (reference sequence). CDR3 sequence: CAWIGGGDEKLFF. The CDR3 coding sequence is TGTGCCTGGATCGGCGGGGGAGATGAAAAACTGTTTTTT.

The genes are TRBV5-1 and TRBJ2-7; the D gene is possibly TRBD2 (5 bases). V lost 2 bases and J 0 bases, leaving 9 bases between the germline ends. There are 14 residues in the CDR3. Germline CDR1 and CDR2: SGHRS and YFSETQ. The CDR3 nucleotides are TGCGCCAGCAGCTTCAATAGCGCCTCCTACGAGCAGTACTTC. The encoded protein is CASSFNSASYEQYF.

A single count supports this clone. Here the CDR3 DNA reads TGTGCCAGCAGTTTAGTCTTTGGCGGGGGGGCTGACGAGCAGTACTTC. Translated, it gives CASSLVFGGGADEQYF. The rearrangement joins TRBV28 to TRBJ2-7; 9 bases fit TRBD2. This CDR3 region has 16 residues. Germline V gives CDR1 MDHEN, CDR2 SYDVKM. With 2 bases clipped from V and 5 bases from J, the junction kept 10 bases outside the gene matches. The variable domain in full, completed from reference TRBV28 and TRBJ2-7, reads DVKVTQSSRYLVKRTGEKVFLECVQDMDHENMFWYRQDPGLGLRLIYFSYDVKMKEKGDIPEGYSVSREKKERFSLILESASTNQTSMYLCASSLVFGGGADEQYFGPGTRLTVT.

This clone was found once. This specimen includes other DNA sequences encoding the same CDR3. J is TRBJ2-1 and V is TRBV6-5, with D possibly TRBD2 on 5 matching bases. Trimming removed 8 bases at V and 4 bases at J, with 9 bases between. The CDR3 consists of 12 residues. Germline V CDR1 and CDR2: MNHEY, SVGAGI. CDR3 sequence: CASGRGYNEQFF. The CDR3, as DNA: TGTGCCAGCGGACGAGGGTACAATGAGCAGTTCTTC.

V gene TRBV11-2 combines with J gene TRBJ2-1, with TRBD2 matching 11 bases. Germline lookup yields CDR1 SGHAT and CDR2 FQNNGV. This CDR3 region has 15 residues. The trim removed 3 bases at V and 9 bases at J, leaving 7 bases unmatched. CDR3 in DNA: TGTGCCAGCAGCTTTTTTAGCGGGGGGGCCCCTGAGCAGTTCTTC. Translating gives CASSFFSGGAPEQFF.

V is TRBV21-1 and J is TRBJ2-1; TRBD1, the table's D call, lacks a check against the DNA. TRBV21-1 is an annotated pseudogene. CDR3 length equals 15 residues. The CDR3 reads CASSGLYRMTMRQFF. The CDR3 nucleotides read TGTGCCAGCAGCGGCCTCTACAGGATGACAATGAGGCAGTTCTTC.

The chain combines TRBV18 with TRBJ1-6; TRBD1 matches 11 bases. The V and J ends lost 3 bases and 6 bases, in that order; junction bases with no gene match: 1. This CDR3 is built from 15 residues. Looked up from germline, CDR1 is KGHSH and CDR2 is LQKENI. CDR3 amino acids: CASSPGQGVNSPLHF. The CDR3 nucleotides are TGTGCCAGCTCACCGGGACAGGGGGTTAATTCACCCCTCCACTTT. Looking up the rest from reference TRBV18 and TRBJ1-6 gives the full variable domain: NAGVMQNPRHLVRRRGQEARLRCSPMKGHSHVYWYRQLPEEGLKFMVYLQKENIIDESGMPKERFSAEFPKEGPSILRIQQVVRGDSAAYFCASSPGQGVNSPLHFGNGTRLTVT.

The chain is built from TRBV11-2 and TRBJ1-1, with D perhaps matching TRBD1 (6 bases). The CDR3 is 16 amino acids. The germline V gene encodes CDR1 SGHAT and CDR2 FQNNGV. Trimming cost V 4 bases and J 4 bases, with 19 bases left between them. DNA of the CDR3: TGTGCCAGCAGCTCCAGGGCGGGGGGCAAGGGCACTGAAGCTTTCTTT. It codes for CASSSRAGGKGTEAFF. The whole variable domain, filled in from reference TRBV11-2 and TRBJ1-1, reads EAGVAQSPRYKIIEKRQSVAFWCNPISGHATLYWYQQILGQGPKLLIQFQNNGVVDDSQLPKDRFSAERLKGVDSTLKIQPAKLEDSAVYLCASSSRAGGKGTEAFFGQGTRLTVV.